A selection of T cell receptor beta chains follows, all from one sample in a study of blood T cell repertoires in COVID-19. Data came from immunoSEQ multiplex PCR; TCRdb stores just in-frame clones and leaves some out. This sample yields 350,000 to 450,000 clones, of which more than 80% are seen a single time; 1.1% belongs to the top ten. Sequencing was done on a sample of PBMCs or T cells enriched from blood (not recorded which). These TCRs come from a man aged 30 to 45 who had recovered from COVID-19. CDR3s include the opening cysteine and the closing phenylalanine or tryptophan. The D gene is left open where the match is weak. Only part of the rows carry a size: once, few, many, or a class if the clone is expanded.

d_gene,abundance,j_gene,v_gene,CDR3aa,CDR3nt
TRBD2,-,TRBJ2-1,TRBV7-7,CASSSDPSGDNEQFF,TGTGCTAGCAGCTCCGACCCTAGCGGGGACAATGAGCAGTTCTTC
-,few,TRBJ2-7,TRBV5-4,CASSFQGIDEQYF,TGTGCCAGCAGCTTTCAGGGGATCGACGAGCAGTACTTC
-,-,TRBJ2-3,TRBV4-1,CASSPRWGVTDTQYF,TGCGCCAGCAGCCCTAGGTGGGGGGTAACAGATACGCAGTATTTT
-,-,TRBJ1-5,TRBV12-3/TRBV12-4,CASSDGRQPQHF,TGTGCCAGCAGTGATGGGAGACAGCCCCAGCATTTT
-,-,TRBJ1-1,TRBV19,CASNIGTLNTEAFF,TGTGCCAGTAATATTGGGACACTGAACACTGAAGCTTTCTTT
TRBD2,-,TRBJ2-7,TRBV3-1/TRBV3-2,CASSQELAGAYEQYF,TGTGCCAGCAGCCAAGAGCTAGCGGGAGCCTACGAGCAGTACTTC
-,-,TRBJ1-6,TRBV10-3,CAITAEPNSPLHF,TGTGCCATCACCGCGGAGCCTAATTCACCCCTCCACTTT
TRBD2,-,TRBJ2-7,TRBV9,CASSPRLAGGLEQYF,TGTGCCAGCAGCCCCCGACTAGCGGGAGGGCTTGAGCAGTACTTC
TRBD1,-,TRBJ1-1,TRBV19,CASSVDRDTEAFF,TGTGCCAGTAGTGTCGACAGGGATACTGAAGCTTTCTTT
-,-,TRBJ2-3,TRBV7-2,CASSFQVGHSTDTQYF,TGTGCCAGCAGCTTTCAGGTGGGGCATAGCACAGATACGCAGTATTTT
-,-,TRBJ1-1,TRBV28,CASSLRGVPLAAFF,TGTGCCAGCAGTTTACGCGGGGTGCCTCTCGCAGCTTTCTTT
-,-,TRBJ2-4,TRBV20-1,CSASFTRDKNIQYF,TGCAGTGCTAGTTTCACCCGAGACAAAAACATTCAGTACTTC
TRBD1,-,TRBJ2-1,TRBV11-2,CASSLGDRELGNEQFF,TGTGCCAGCAGCTTAGGGGACAGGGAGTTAGGCAATGAGCAGTTCTTC
TRBD1,-,TRBJ2-7,TRBV12-3/TRBV12-4,CASGTGNSYEQYF,TGTGCCAGCGGGACAGGGAACTCCTACGAGCAGTACTTC
-,-,TRBJ1-3,TRBV5-4,CASSLGGRLSGNTIYF,TGTGCCAGCAGCTTGGGCGGGAGGCTTTCTGGAAACACCATATATTTT
TRBD2,-,TRBJ2-1,TRBV11-2,CASSLASGDYNEQFF,TGTGCCAGCAGCTTAGCCAGCGGGGACTACAATGAGCAGTTCTTC
TRBD1,-,TRBJ2-2,TRBV7-9,CASSFTGQGFYGELFF,TGTGCCAGCAGCTTTACGGGACAGGGGTTTTACGGGGAGCTGTTTTTT
TRBD1,few,TRBJ2-2,TRBV10-1,CASGRGQGMGELFF,TGCGCCAGCGGAAGGGGACAGGGGATGGGGGAGCTGTTTTTT
-,-,TRBJ1-1,TRBV28,CASSLGLGWRAPNTEAFF,TGTGCCAGCAGTTTGGGGTTGGGGTGGAGGGCCCCGAACACTGAAGCTTTCTTT
TRBD1,-,TRBJ1-6,TRBV3-1/TRBV3-2,CASSQVPSGQAFSPLHF,TGTGCCAGCAGCCAGGTTCCGTCGGGACAGGCTTTTTCACCCCTCCACTTT
TRBD1,-,TRBJ1-6,TRBV11-2,CASSPDRGGSPLHF,TGTGCCAGCAGCCCGGACAGGGGAGGATCACCCCTCCACTTT
-,-,TRBJ2-1,TRBV4-1,CASSHPSAAYNEQFF,TGCGCCAGCAGCCACCCCAGCGCTGCCTACAATGAGCAGTTCTTC
-,-,TRBJ1-4,TRBV15,CATSRDSSRGRIEKLFF,TGTGCCACCAGCAGAGATTCGAGCAGGGGTCGAATTGAAAAACTGTTTTTT
TRBD1,-,TRBJ1-6,TRBV13,CASSLKGTGRSPLHF,TGTGCCAGCAGCTTAAAGGGGACAGGGAGGTCACCCCTCCACTTT
-,-,TRBJ1-2,TRBV27,CASATQIQANYGYTF,TGTGCCAGCGCGACCCAGATCCAGGCTAACTATGGCTACACCTTC
-,-,TRBJ2-3,TRBV5-1,CASGAGTSTDTQYF,TGCGCCAGCGGGGCTGGCACTAGCACAGATACGCAGTATTTT
-,-,TRBJ1-1,TRBV10-3,CAISVSPQGNTEAFF,TGTGCCATCAGTGTCAGCCCACAGGGAAACACTGAAGCTTTCTTT